These T cell receptor beta chains were read from a single sample in a study of CD8 T cells in ankylosing spondylitis. From the 5' RACE reads, TCRdb called clonotypes with MiXCR, one entry per CDR3 protein. The sample has about 140,000 distinct CDR3 sequences; 8% to 9% are singletons. The sequenced sample was synovial fluid, either unsorted or a sorted T cell fraction (not recorded which). Receptors originate from a male donor with ankylosing spondylitis. Each CDR3 is given with its conserved first and last residue. The order of the fields is V gene, CDR3 protein.

V: TRBV24-1
CDR3: CATSDFRTSGGSTGELFF

V: TRBV7-9
CDR3: CASSPSTGEGHEQYF

V: TRBV24-1
CDR3: CATSRGSPLFGNTIYF

V: TRBV2
CDR3: CASGGLTDADTQYF

V: TRBV7-9
CDR3: CASSPQGGYSEAFF

V: TRBV7-2
CDR3: CASSLAGSHQETQYF

V: TRBV4-3
CDR3: CASSQELPTGLSYEQYF

V: TRBV6-2/TRBV6-3
CDR3: CASSYPDSLIGQYF

V: TRBV2
CDR3: CASGRDTYTDTQYF

V: TRBV5-6
CDR3: CASSPGPAQSTEAFF

V: TRBV5-1
CDR3: CASSSGQLKDTQYF

V: TRBV12-3/TRBV12-4
CDR3: CASSGQYEQYF

V: TRBV7-2
CDR3: CASREQLYYEQYF

V: TRBV5-1
CDR3: CASSPALRTGKSPLHF

V: TRBV29-1
CDR3: CSVARTGDTEAFF

V: TRBV2
CDR3: CASSVLAGGETQYF

V: TRBV20-1
CDR3: CSASTGSDTEAFF

V: TRBV12-3/TRBV12-4
CDR3: CASRTGVAANVLTF

V: TRBV20-1
CDR3: CSVQISWDETQYF

V: TRBV10-1
CDR3: CASSDSGRGNEQFF

V: TRBV3-1
CDR3: CASSQDWLGNYEQYF

V: TRBV12-3/TRBV12-4
CDR3: CASTAASPTTNEQFF

V: TRBV18
CDR3: CASSPGLAGSNEQFF

V: TRBV29-1
CDR3: CSVEASGTEAFF

V: TRBV11-3
CDR3: CASSSTGTANLNEQFF

V: TRBV18
CDR3: CASSPRQLQETQYF

V: TRBV24-1
CDR3: CATSDPRRGIGGYTF

V: TRBV7-2
CDR3: CASSFSAASYEQYF

V: TRBV28
CDR3: CASSFRRVSSGNTIYF

V: TRBV6-5
CDR3: CASSLRTGTGTAYEQYF

V: TRBV10-2
CDR3: CASSAGQHYGYTF

V: TRBV6-1
CDR3: CASSADRNYNSPLHF

V: TRBV10-3
CDR3: CAISETPGVDTEAFF

V: TRBV7-9
CDR3: CASSHLTLGNEQVF

V: TRBV28
CDR3: CASNPTYTGELFF

V: TRBV7-7
CDR3: CASSLAGNTGELFF

V: TRBV11-1
CDR3: CASSLLQGAGNIQYF

V: TRBV5-1
CDR3: CASSLLAANTEAFF